The following is a T cell receptor beta chain sequence with its context. There is no known antigen for this receptor. Base qualities are missing; no much larger clone stands one base away. The trial excluded patients who had a history of autoimmune disease or were on systemic immunosuppression. Peripheral blood for TCR sequencing was collected from all dose cohorts at baseline, on cycle 4 day 1, and on cycle 7 day 1. Samples came from an open-label, multicenter, first-in-human phase I dose-escalation trial of ivuxolimab. Adults with locally advanced or metastatic melanoma, renal cell carcinoma, hepatocellular carcinoma or head and neck squamous cell carcinoma were enrolled in the trial. Before TCR sequencing, CD4+ T cells and CD8+ T cells were sorted from peripheral blood as separate populations. The data stem from a study of OX40 agonist ivuxolimab in advanced cancers. At the level of the whole study: Ivuxolimab was a fully human IgG2 agonistic monoclonal antibody targeting the costimulatory receptor OX40 (CD134). Intravenous ivuxolimab was administered to patients every 2 weeks at six dose levels: 0.01, 0.1, 0.3, 1.5, 3 and 10 mg/kg. Among the roughly 52 dose-escalation patients, 19 had hepatocellular carcinoma, around 15 melanoma, 9 renal cell carcinoma and 9 head and neck cancer. In the dose-escalation cohort, 82.7% of patients were male, and the mean age was around 65 years with a range of roughly 20 to 85. Patients were allowed to have had prior anti-PD-1, anti-PD-L1 or anti-CTLA-4 therapy, and 40% of the dose-escalation patients had previously received checkpoint inhibitors. Partial responses occurred in three dose-escalation patients, of whom one had hepatocellular carcinoma and two had cutaneous melanoma. The point of sequencing TCRbeta in the periphery was to test whether ivuxolimab changed TCR sequence diversity and drove clonal T-cell expansion. The paper reports the monotherapy dose-escalation portion (N ≈ 52 patients) of the phase I ivuxolimab trial.

The study at large found these results: Low levels of normalized T-cell clonal expansion were also seen in some patients who did not respond. The antigen specificity of the clonally expanded peripheral T cells was not determined. At doses from 0.1 to 3.0 mg/kg, clonal expansion was seen in both CD4+ and CD8+ blood T cells between baseline and week 6. Partial responders in the 0.1-3.0 mg/kg groups had among the lowest normalized peripheral clonal expansion, especially among CD8+ T cells. After ivuxolimab, expanded clones were on average more numerous among CD8+ T cells than among CD4+ T cells.

To sequence the TCRbeta CDR3 region, genomic DNA was isolated from the sorted cells. The immunoSEQ Assay was used for sequencing of TCRbeta CDR3 regions. In TCRdb, the immuneACCESS table is reduced to in-frame sequences with V and J assigned. These tables do not hold every clone; where another copy was compared, an unresolved V gene accounts for under half, and the others remain unexplained. A total of 55,000 to 70,000 clones appear in this sample, roughly 81% of them only once. The top ten hold approximately 5% of the sample. The germline V gene encodes CDR1 SGHRS and CDR2 YFSETQ. V sheds 3 bases and J sheds 0 bases, leaving 4 bases between their ends. From cysteine to phenylalanine, the CDR3 is 12 amino acids long. Of all the DNA, just the CDR3 is kept, 36 bases in frame from base 1.

The sample was CD4+ or CD8+ T cells sorted from blood, taken in a trial of the OX40 agonist ivuxolimab. The receptor was derived from an adult with an advanced solid tumor such as melanoma, head and neck, liver or kidney cancer. The sequence joins TRBV5-1 to TRBJ2-7, with no confident D gene call. The CDR3 region has the sequence CASSSSSYEQYF. The DNA sequence is as follows: TGCGCCAGCAGCTCCAGCTCCTACGAGCAGTACTTC.